Below are 30 T cell receptor beta chains sequenced from a single sample in a study of cytomegalovirus exposure and HLA in healthy donors. PCR involved 60 Vbeta and 13 Jbeta primers. The assay was immunoSEQ multiplex PCR, and TCRdb's table has in-frame clones only and misses some. The sample contains fewer than 150,000 clones, around 82% of which appear only once. The sequencing sample was made of PBMCs. These receptors were obtained from a man aged 35 to 55 in good health and CMV-seropositive.

The chain uses TRBV14 and TRBJ1-1, with TRBD1 matching over 8 bases. The CDR3 contains 15 residues. The germline CDR1 and CDR2 sequences are SGHDN and FVKESK. J gave up 1 base and V 5 bases, and 6 bases lay outside the gene matches. This CDR3 reads CASSIRTGRNTEAFF. CDR3 nucleotide sequence: TGTGCCAGCAGCATCAGGACAGGGAGGAACACTGAAGCTTTCTTT.

The chain links TRBV6-6 to TRBJ1-1, with a tentative D call TRBD1 (5 bases). In germline, CDR1 is MNHNY, CDR2 SVGAGI (reference sequence). The CDR3 runs 14 residues. The V end was cut by 6 bases, the J end by 4 bases, with 15 bases between. DNA of the CDR3: TGTGCCAGCAGACCTCCCGTGGGGGGCACTGAAGCTTTCTTT. Residues: CASRPPVGGTEAFF.

The gene calls are TRBV5-1 and TRBJ1-2; a weak D match, TRBD1 (5 bases). The length of the CDR3 is 13 residues. Looked up from germline, CDR1 is SGHRS and CDR2 is YFSETQ. The V gene lost 1 base and the J gene lost 7 bases, with 11 bases spanning the gap. CDR3 amino acids: CASSLSGEVGYTF. The CDR3 nucleotides are TGCGCCAGCAGCTTGTCGGGGGAGGTTGGCTACACCTTC.

This clone has a single count. The chain has TRBV5-6 and TRBJ1-5; D remains ambiguous. The V gene's germline CDR1 is SGHDT and CDR2 YYEEEE. V lost 0 bases and J 7 bases, leaving 14 bases between the germline ends. CDR3 length: 15 amino acids. The CDR3 protein is CASSLVAGSGQPQHF. CDR3 nucleotides: TGTGCCAGCAGCTTGGTTGCAGGATCGGGGCAGCCCCAGCATTTT. The complete variable domain, with remaining parts taken from reference TRBV5-6 and TRBJ1-5, reads DAGVTQSPTHLIKTRGQQVTLRCSPKSGHDTVSWYQQALGQGPQFIFQYYEEEERQRGNFPDRFSGHQFPNYSSELNVNALLLGDSALYLCASSLVAGSGQPQHFGDGTRLSIL.

This chain connects TRBV28 to TRBJ1-2, with TRBD1 matching over 10 bases. V shed 1 base and J 6 bases; nucleotides not matched to a gene: 5. Looked up from germline, CDR1 is MDHEN and CDR2 is SYDVKM. The CDR3 loop spans 15 amino acids. The CDR3 region is CASSLYDRGLDGYTF. For the CDR3, the DNA is TGTGCCAGCAGTTTATACGACAGGGGGCTAGATGGCTACACCTTC.

The chain couples TRBV11-3 to TRBJ2-7, with 9 bases lining up with TRBD1. Trimming cost V 5 bases and J 2 bases; bases outside gene matches: 7. Per germline, CDR1 SGHNT and CDR2 YENEEA. The CDR3 has 15 amino acids. Here the CDR3 DNA reads TGTGCCAGCAGCCAGGGACAGGGAACTACCTACGAGCAGTACTTC. Its protein is CASSQGQGTTYEQYF. The complete variable domain, with remaining parts taken from reference TRBV11-3 and TRBJ2-7, reads EAGVVQSPRYKIIEKKQPVAFWCNPISGHNTLYWYLQNLGQGPELLIRYENEEAVDDSQLPKDRFSAERLKGVDSTLKIQPAELGDSAVYLCASSQGQGTTYEQYFGPGTRLTVT.

This rearrangement joins TRBV19 to TRBJ1-5; 7 bases align to TRBD1. CDR1 and CDR2 (germline): LNHDA, SQIVND (reference sequence). V lost 1 base and J lost 4; bases outside the gene matches: 4. The CDR3 is 15 residues long. The CDR3 protein is CASSIAGTANQPQHF. As DNA, the CDR3 is TGTGCCAGTAGTATAGCGGGGACAGCAAATCAGCCCCAGCATTTT.

This sequence joins TRBV4-3 and TRBJ1-4; 8 bases fit TRBD1. The V gene's germline CDR1 is LGHNA and CDR2 YSLEER. This CDR3 contains 14 residues. V lost 4 bases, J lost 5 bases, and 3 bases stayed unmatched. The CDR3 spells CASSPGQGNEKLFF. DNA for the CDR3: TGCGCCAGCAGCCCCGGACAGGGAAATGAAAAACTGTTTTTT.

This clone was found a few times. The chain combines TRBV6-5 with TRBJ1-5; perhaps TRBD1 as D (6 bases). The CDR3 is made up of 13 amino acids. The V gene lost 8 bases and the J gene lost 10 bases, with 18 bases spanning the gap. Germline CDR1 and CDR2: MNHEY and SVGAGI. DNA of the CDR3: TGTGCCAGCCCATCGGGGGGCCGGCATCCCCAGCATTTT. This codes for CASPSGGRHPQHF.

CDR3 in amino acids: CASRPRPGTGTDTQYF. CDR3 bases: TGTGCCAGCAGACCCCGACCCGGGACAGGTACAGATACGCAGTATTTT. The V gene is TRBV7-9, the J gene TRBJ2-3; 8 bases are shared with TRBD1. The ends lost 6 bases at V and 3 bases at J; junction bases unmatched: 11. CDR1 SEHNR and CDR2 FQNEAQ come from the germline V gene (reference sequence). The CDR3 is made up of 16 amino acids.

The V and J genes are TRBV2 and TRBJ1-6; no reliable D call. Trimming left V 7 bases short and J 7 bases short, with 8 bases between. In germline, CDR1 is SNHLY, CDR2 FYNNEI. CDR3 size: 12 residues. CDR3 DNA: TGTGCCAGCACAGAACTAAATTCACCCCTCCACTTT. As protein: CASTELNSPLHF.

The CDR3 protein is CAWSWFGQGGSATNEKLFF. The CDR3 DNA follows: TGTGCCTGGAGCTGGTTCGGACAGGGGGGGTCGGCAACTAATGAAAAACTGTTTTTT. V and J are TRBV30 and TRBJ1-4, with TRBD1 identical over 10 bases. V shed 3 bases and J 0 bases; nucleotides not matched to a gene: 13. The length of the CDR3 is 19 residues. Looked up from germline, CDR1 is GTSNPN and CDR2 is SVGIG (reference sequence).

The rearrangement uses TRBV7-2 and TRBJ2-2; 9 bases are shared with TRBD1. V lost 4 bases, J lost 5 bases, and 8 bases stayed unmatched. Germline values: CDR1 SGHTA, CDR2 FQGNSA. The CDR3 is 16 residues long. CDR3 sequence reads: CASSYSWTGATGELFF. CDR3 sequence (DNA): TGTGCCAGCAGCTACTCTTGGACAGGGGCAACCGGGGAGCTGTTTTTT.

V usage is TRBV7-8 and J usage is TRBJ2-7, with TRBD1 matching 9 bases. V lost 5 bases to trimming and J lost 1 base; unmatched junction nucleotides: 9. Germline CDR1 is SGHVS and CDR2 is FQNEAQ. The length of the CDR3 is 16 residues. The CDR3 sequence is CASSPNSGTGSYEQYF. The CDR3 nucleotides are TGTGCCAGCAGCCCCAATTCCGGGACAGGGTCCTACGAGCAGTACTTC.

The chain links TRBV19 to TRBJ1-5, with 10 bases identical to TRBD1. CDR1 is LNHDA and CDR2 is SQIVND in the germline V gene (reference sequence). V shed 6 bases, J shed 4 bases, and the junction held 9 bases outside the gene matches. The CDR3 sequence is 16 residues long. The CDR3 region has the DNA TGTGCCAGTAGCCTGGGGGACAGGGGCCGAAATCAGCCCCAGCATTTT. Translating gives CASSLGDRGRNQPQHF. Together with reference TRBV19 and TRBJ1-5, the CDR3 gives the full variable domain: DGGITQSPKYLFRKEGQNVTLSCEQNLNHDAMYWYRQDPGQGLRLIYYSQIVNDFQKGDIAEGYSVSREKKESFPLTVTSAQKNPTAFYLCASSLGDRGRNQPQHFGDGTRLSIL.

This clone was picked up a small number of times. The CDR3 spells CASSPLTGGLGGYTF. In DNA form, the CDR3 reads TGCGCCAGCAGCCCACTGACAGGGGGCCTTGGAGGCTACACCTTC. The rearrangement links TRBV5-1 to TRBJ1-2, with 10 bases identical to TRBD1. J lost 8 bases, V lost 4 bases, and 11 bases had no gene match. The CDR3 consists of 15 residues. Germline V gene sequence: CDR1 SGHRS, CDR2 YFSETQ. The full variable domain, its missing parts supplied by reference TRBV5-1 and TRBJ1-2, is KAGVTQTPRYLIKTRGQQVTLSCSPISGHRSVSWYQQTPGQGLQFLFEYFSETQRNKGNFPGRFSGRQFSNSRSEMNVSTLELGDSALYLCASSPLTGGLGGYTFGSGTRLTVV.

The chain employs TRBV10-2 and TRBJ1-2, with 7 positions matching TRBD1. V lost 8 bases, J lost 4 bases, and 1 base stayed unmatched. CDR1 is WSHSY and CDR2 is SAAADI in the germline V gene. This CDR3 comprises 11 residues. CDR3 DNA sequence: TGCGCCAGCTGGGACAGCTATGGCTACACCTTC. Protein product: CASWDSYGYTF.

The V call is TRBV4-2, the J call TRBJ2-7; D perhaps matches TRBD1 (5 bases). The CDR3 has 14 amino acids. The V gene lost 0 bases and the J gene lost 2 bases, with 8 bases spanning the gap. The germline V gene encodes CDR1 LGHNA and CDR2 YNFKEQ. The chain's CDR3 is CASSQDTGPYEQYF. The CDR3 DNA reads TGTGCCAGCAGCCAAGACACAGGACCCTACGAGCAGTACTTC.

The V gene is TRBV2, the J gene TRBJ2-5, with D unclear. The J call may be in error: the DNA end matches TRBJ2-7 better. Per germline, CDR1 SNHLY and CDR2 FYNNEI. The CDR3 is 13 residues long. As DNA, the CDR3 is TGTGCCAGCAGTGTGTCGCAGGCCTACGAGCAGTACTTC. The encoded protein is CASSVSQAYEQYF.

The chain carries TRBV7-9 and TRBJ2-2; D call uncertain. V lost 7 bases, J lost 7 bases, and 4 bases lay in between. The CDR3 is 10 amino acids. The germline V gene has CDR1 SEHNR and CDR2 FQNEAQ (reference sequence). CDR3 protein: CASTGGELFF. Here the CDR3 DNA reads TGTGCCAGCACCGGCGGGGAGCTGTTTTTT.

This chain joins TRBV19 and TRBJ2-3; the match to TRBD1 covers 10 bases. The CDR3 runs to 15 residues. J was trimmed by 3 bases and V by 10 bases; bases with no gene match: 10. Germline-derived CDR1 and CDR2 are LNHDA and SQIVND (reference sequence). The CDR3 region is CATRKPGQGTDTQYF. CDR3 coding DNA: TGTGCCACTAGAAAGCCGGGACAGGGGACAGATACGCAGTATTTT.

This clone was counted a few times. The rearrangement joins TRBV2 to TRBJ1-5; the match to TRBD1 covers 7 bases. With 8 bases clipped from V and 3 bases from J, the junction kept 10 bases outside the gene matches. Germline CDR1 SNHLY, CDR2 FYNNEI. The CDR3 length is 15 residues. CDR3 sequence: CASSGQEGNNQPQHF. DNA of the CDR3: TGTGCCAGCTCCGGACAGGAAGGGAACAATCAGCCCCAGCATTTT.

This rearrangement joins TRBV10-2 to TRBJ2-3; no reliable D call. V was pared by 10 bases and J by 0 bases, with 14 bases between. The germline V gene encodes CDR1 WSHSY and CDR2 SAAADI. This CDR3 has 14 residues. Here the CDR3 reads CATTYSQSTDTQYF. The CDR3 DNA reads as TGCGCCACCACTTATTCACAGAGCACAGATACGCAGTATTTT.

The CDR3 spells CSVHRGGQETQYF. The CDR3 nucleotides read TGCAGCGTTCATAGGGGTGGGCAAGAGACCCAGTACTTC. This sequence joins TRBV29-1 and TRBJ2-5, with D possibly matching TRBD1 (5 bases). This CDR3 is 13 amino acids long. Germline V gene data show CDR1 as SQVTM and CDR2 as ANQGSEA. With 5 bases removed from V and 2 bases from J, the gap between germline ends came to 12 bases.

The chain is built from TRBV7-9 and TRBJ1-5; D is uncertain. V gave up 3 bases and J gave up 4 bases, with 4 bases separating them. CDR3 length: 12 residues. Germline V gene data show CDR1 as SEHNR and CDR2 as FQNEAQ (reference sequence). The chain's CDR3 is CASSLSNQPQHF. The CDR3 nucleotides are TGTGCCAGCAGCTTGAGTAATCAGCCCCAGCATTTT.

V and J are TRBV5-1 and TRBJ1-4, with D tentatively TRBD1 (6 bases). Trimming removed 1 base from V and 4 bases from J, with 17 bases in between. This CDR3 is built from 17 residues. Germline CDR1 reads SGHRS; CDR2 reads YFSETQ. The chain's CDR3 is CASSLTPPTGRNEKLFF. CDR3 coding DNA: TGCGCCAGCAGCTTGACTCCTCCGACAGGCCGTAATGAAAAACTGTTTTTT.

This clone came up a few times. The rearrangement uses TRBV10-2 and TRBJ1-2; 7 bases agree with TRBD1. Trimming removed 3 bases from V and 7 bases from J; junction bases left unmatched: 5. From germline, CDR1 is WSHSY and CDR2 SAAADI. The length of the CDR3 is 13 residues. The CDR3 loop is CASSDGQEPGYTF. The CDR3 nucleotides read TGCGCCAGCAGTGACGGACAGGAGCCTGGCTACACCTTC.

This clone was detected once. The V gene is TRBV6-6, the J gene TRBJ1-2; no clear D. V was cut by 0 bases and J by 8 bases, with 16 bases left in between. This CDR3 region has 15 residues. Germline V gene sequence: CDR1 MNHNY, CDR2 SVGAGI (reference sequence). This CDR3 reads CASSYSKRELGGYTF. The CDR3 DNA sequence: TGTGCCAGCAGTTACTCCAAACGGGAGCTTGGAGGCTACACCTTC.

The V gene is TRBV4-3, the J gene TRBJ2-1; possible D gene TRBD2, 6 bases. From germline, CDR1 is LGHNA and CDR2 YSLEER. CDR3 length: 15 amino acids. Trimming removed 0 bases from V and 6 bases from J, with 12 bases in between. The CDR3 loop reads CASSQDRLGRNEQFF. The DNA of the CDR3 is TGCGCCAGCAGCCAAGACAGACTAGGGCGCAATGAGCAGTTCTTC.

Points on this clone: Different DNA sequences within this sample yield the same CDR3. The CDR3 region has the DNA TGTGCCAGCAGTTTGACAGGGAACTATGGCTACACCTTC. Encoded protein: CASSLTGNYGYTF. The chain is built from TRBV27 and TRBJ1-2, with TRBD1 matching 7 bases. CDR3 length equals 13 residues. Germline assignment: CDR1 MNHEY and CDR2 SMNVEV (reference sequence). The V and J ends lost 3 bases and 2 bases, in that order; junction bases with no gene match: 0.